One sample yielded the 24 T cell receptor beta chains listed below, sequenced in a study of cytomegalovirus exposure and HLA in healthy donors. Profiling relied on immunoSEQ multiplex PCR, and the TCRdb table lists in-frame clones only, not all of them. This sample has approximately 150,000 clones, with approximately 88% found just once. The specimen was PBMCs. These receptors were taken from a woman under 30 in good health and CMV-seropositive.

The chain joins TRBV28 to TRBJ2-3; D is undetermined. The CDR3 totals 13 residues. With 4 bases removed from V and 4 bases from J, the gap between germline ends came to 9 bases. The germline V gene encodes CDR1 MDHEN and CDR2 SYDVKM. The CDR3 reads CASSWSRSDTQYF. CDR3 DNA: TGTGCCAGCAGTTGGAGTAGGTCAGATACGCAGTATTTT.

CDR3 in amino acids: CASITDSASSYEQYF. CDR3 nucleotides: TGTGCCAGCATCACGGACAGCGCGAGCTCCTACGAGCAGTACTTC. The V call is TRBV28, the J call TRBJ2-7; D possibly corresponds to TRBD1 (6 bases). Trimming took off 7 bases at V and 0 bases at J, with 16 bases between the two ends. CDR1 MDHEN and CDR2 SYDVKM come from the germline V gene. CDR3 size: 15 residues.

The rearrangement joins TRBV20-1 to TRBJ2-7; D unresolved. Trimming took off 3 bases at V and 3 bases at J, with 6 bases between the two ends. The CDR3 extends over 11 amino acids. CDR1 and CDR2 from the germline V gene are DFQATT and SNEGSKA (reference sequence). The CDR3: CSASGVYEQYF. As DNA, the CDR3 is TGCAGTGCTAGCGGAGTCTACGAGCAGTACTTC.

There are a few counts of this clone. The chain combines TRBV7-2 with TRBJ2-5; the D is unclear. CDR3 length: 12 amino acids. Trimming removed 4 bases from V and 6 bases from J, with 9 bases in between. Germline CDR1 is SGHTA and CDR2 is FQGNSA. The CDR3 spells CASSSGMKTQYF. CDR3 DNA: TGTGCCAGCAGCTCAGGAATGAAGACCCAGTACTTC.

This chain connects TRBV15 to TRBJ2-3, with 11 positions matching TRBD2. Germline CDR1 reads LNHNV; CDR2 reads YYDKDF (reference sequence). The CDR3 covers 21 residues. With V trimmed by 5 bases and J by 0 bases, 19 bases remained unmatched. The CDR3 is CATSRSKGLAGGSSSTDTQYF. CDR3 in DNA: TGTGCCACCAGCCGTTCTAAGGGGCTAGCGGGAGGTAGCTCTAGCACAGATACGCAGTATTTT.

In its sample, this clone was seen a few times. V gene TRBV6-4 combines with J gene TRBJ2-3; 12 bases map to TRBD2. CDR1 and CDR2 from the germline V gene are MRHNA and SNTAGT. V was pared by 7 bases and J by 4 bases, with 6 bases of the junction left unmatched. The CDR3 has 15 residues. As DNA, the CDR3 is TGTGCCAGCAAACGACTAGCGGGAGTCCCAGATACGCAGTATTTT. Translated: CASKRLAGVPDTQYF.

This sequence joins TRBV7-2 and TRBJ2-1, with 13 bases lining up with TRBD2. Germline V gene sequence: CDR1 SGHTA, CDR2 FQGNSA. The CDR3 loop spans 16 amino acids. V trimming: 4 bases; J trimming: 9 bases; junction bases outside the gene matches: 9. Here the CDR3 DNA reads TGTGCCAGCAGCTCCCATGGACTAGCGGGAGAGGGTGAGCAGTTCTTC. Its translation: CASSSHGLAGEGEQFF.

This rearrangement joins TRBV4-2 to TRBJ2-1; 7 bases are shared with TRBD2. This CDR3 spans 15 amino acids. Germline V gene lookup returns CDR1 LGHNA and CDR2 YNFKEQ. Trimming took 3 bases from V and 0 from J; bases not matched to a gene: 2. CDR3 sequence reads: CASSQGGSSYNEQFF. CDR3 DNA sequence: TGTGCCAGCAGCCAGGGCGGGAGCTCCTACAATGAGCAGTTCTTC.

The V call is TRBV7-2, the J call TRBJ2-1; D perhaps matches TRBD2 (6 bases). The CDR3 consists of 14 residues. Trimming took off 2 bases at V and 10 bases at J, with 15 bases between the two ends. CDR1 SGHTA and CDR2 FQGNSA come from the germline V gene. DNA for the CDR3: TGTGCCAGCAGCTTAACGGGGGATCAAGGGGAGCAGTTCTTC. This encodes CASSLTGDQGEQFF.

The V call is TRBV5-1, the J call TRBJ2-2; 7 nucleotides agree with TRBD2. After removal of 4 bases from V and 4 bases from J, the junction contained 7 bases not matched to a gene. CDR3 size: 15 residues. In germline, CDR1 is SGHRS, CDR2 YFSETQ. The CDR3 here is CASSQLGTTTGELFF. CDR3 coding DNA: TGCGCCAGCAGCCAACTCGGGACTACCACCGGGGAGCTGTTTTTT.

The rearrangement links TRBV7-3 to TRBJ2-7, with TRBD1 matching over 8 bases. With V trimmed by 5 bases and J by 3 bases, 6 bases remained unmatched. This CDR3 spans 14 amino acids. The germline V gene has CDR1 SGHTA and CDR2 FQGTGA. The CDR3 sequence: CASSADGTGYEQYF. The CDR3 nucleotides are TGTGCCAGCAGCGCTGACGGGACAGGCTACGAGCAGTACTTC.

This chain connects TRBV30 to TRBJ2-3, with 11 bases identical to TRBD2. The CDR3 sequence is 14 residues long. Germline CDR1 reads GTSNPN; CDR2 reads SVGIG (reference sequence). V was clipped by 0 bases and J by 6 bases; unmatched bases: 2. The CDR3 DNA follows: TGTGCCTGGAGTGTCAGACTAGCGGGGGATACGCAGTATTTT. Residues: CAWSVRLAGDTQYF.

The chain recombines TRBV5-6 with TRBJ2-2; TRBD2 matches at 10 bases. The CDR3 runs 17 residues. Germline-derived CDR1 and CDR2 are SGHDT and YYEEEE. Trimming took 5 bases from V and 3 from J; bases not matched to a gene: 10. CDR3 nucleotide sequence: TGTGCCAGCAGGCTGGGATTTAGCGGGAGGTACACCGGGGAGCTGTTTTTT. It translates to CASRLGFSGRYTGELFF.

CDR3 residues: CASSLRQGIEYF. In nucleotides, the CDR3 is TGTGCCAGCAGCTTACGTCAGGGGATCGAGTATTTT. The chain combines TRBV11-3 with TRBJ2-3, with D possibly TRBD1 on 6 matching bases. V shed 2 bases and J shed 13 bases, with 13 bases lying between them. The CDR3 runs 12 residues. CDR1 SGHNT and CDR2 YENEEA come from the germline V gene.

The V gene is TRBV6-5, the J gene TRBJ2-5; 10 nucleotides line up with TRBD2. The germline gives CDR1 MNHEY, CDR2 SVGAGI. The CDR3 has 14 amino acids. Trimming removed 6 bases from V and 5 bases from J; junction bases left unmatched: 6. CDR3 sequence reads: CASRPSGRGETQYF. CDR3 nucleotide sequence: TGTGCCAGCAGGCCTAGCGGGAGAGGGGAGACCCAGTACTTC.

CDR3 residues: CASLAGTPFNAQYF. CDR3 nucleotides: TGTGCCAGCCTTGCCGGGACTCCATTTAACGCGCAGTACTTC. The chain carries TRBV6-6 and TRBJ2-7; tentative D call: TRBD2 (6 bases). From germline, CDR1 is MNHNY and CDR2 SVGAGI (reference sequence). Trimming removed 8 bases at V and 9 bases at J, with 23 bases between. The CDR3 covers 14 residues.

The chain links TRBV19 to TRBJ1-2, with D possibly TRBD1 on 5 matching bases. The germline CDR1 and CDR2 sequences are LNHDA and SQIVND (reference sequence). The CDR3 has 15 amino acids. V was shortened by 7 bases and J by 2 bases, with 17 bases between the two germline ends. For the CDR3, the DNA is TGTGCCAGTACCTTGACCGACAGAAGCAACTATGGCTACACCTTC. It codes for CASTLTDRSNYGYTF.

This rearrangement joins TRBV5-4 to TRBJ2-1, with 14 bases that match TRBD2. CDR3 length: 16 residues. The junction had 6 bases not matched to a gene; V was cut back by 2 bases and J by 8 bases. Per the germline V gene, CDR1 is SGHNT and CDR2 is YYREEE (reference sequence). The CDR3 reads CASSLPTSGRGYEQFF. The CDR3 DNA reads TGTGCCAGCAGCTTACCGACTAGCGGGAGGGGCTATGAGCAGTTCTTC.

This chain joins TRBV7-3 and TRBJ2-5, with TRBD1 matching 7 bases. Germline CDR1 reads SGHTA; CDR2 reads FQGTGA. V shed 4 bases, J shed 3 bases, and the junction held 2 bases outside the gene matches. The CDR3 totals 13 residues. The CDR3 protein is CASSYDREETQYF. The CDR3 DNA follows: TGTGCCAGCAGCTACGACAGGGAAGAGACCCAGTACTTC.

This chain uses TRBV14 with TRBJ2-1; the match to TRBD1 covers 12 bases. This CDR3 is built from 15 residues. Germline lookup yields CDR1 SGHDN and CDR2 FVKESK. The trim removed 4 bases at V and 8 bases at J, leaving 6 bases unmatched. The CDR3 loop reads CASSRGTGGLYEQFF. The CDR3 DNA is TGTGCCAGCAGCCGTGGGACAGGGGGCCTTTATGAGCAGTTCTTC. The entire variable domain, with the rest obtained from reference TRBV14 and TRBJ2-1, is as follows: EAGVTQFPSHSVIEKGQTVTLRCDPISGHDNLYWYRRVMGKEIKFLLHFVKESKQDESGMPNNRFLAERTGGTYSTLKVQPAELEDSGVYFCASSRGTGGLYEQFFGPGTRLTVL.

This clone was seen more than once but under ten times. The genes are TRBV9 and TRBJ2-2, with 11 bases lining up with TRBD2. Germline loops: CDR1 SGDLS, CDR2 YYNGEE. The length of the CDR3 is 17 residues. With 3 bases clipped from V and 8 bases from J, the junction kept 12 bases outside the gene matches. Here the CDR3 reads CASSAPLAGGDRGELFF. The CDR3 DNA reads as TGTGCCAGCAGCGCGCCTCTAGCGGGAGGTGATCGAGGGGAGCTGTTTTTT.

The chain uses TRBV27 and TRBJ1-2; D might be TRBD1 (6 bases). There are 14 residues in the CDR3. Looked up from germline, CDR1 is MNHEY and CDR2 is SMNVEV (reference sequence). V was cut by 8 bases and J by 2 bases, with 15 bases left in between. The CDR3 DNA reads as TGTGCCAGCGGGGGCCTTAACCCGAACTATGGCTACACCTTC. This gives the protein CASGGLNPNYGYTF.

Here the CDR3 reads CAWSPSGGSQETQYF. In nucleotides, the CDR3 is TGTGCCTGGAGCCCATCCGGGGGATCCCAAGAGACCCAGTACTTC. V and J are TRBV30 and TRBJ2-5, with D tentatively TRBD2 (6 bases). CDR1 and CDR2 from the germline V gene are GTSNPN and SVGIG (reference sequence). The CDR3 spans 15 residues. Between the trimmed V and J ends, which lost 3 bases and 1 base, there was a span of 15 bases.

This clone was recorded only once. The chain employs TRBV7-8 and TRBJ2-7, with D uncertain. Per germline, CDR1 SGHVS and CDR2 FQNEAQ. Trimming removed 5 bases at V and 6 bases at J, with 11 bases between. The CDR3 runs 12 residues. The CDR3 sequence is CASSAIEAEQYF. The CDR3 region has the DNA TGTGCCAGCAGCGCTATCGAGGCCGAGCAGTACTTC.